This is a list of T cell receptor beta chains from one sample in a study of CD8 T cells in ankylosing spondylitis. TCRdb analysed the 5' RACE reads with MiXCR anew, one entry per CDR3 protein. The sample shows 250,000 to 350,000 distinct CDR3 sequences, roughly 20% of them seen only once. The sequenced material came from blood, either unsorted or a sorted T cell fraction (not recorded which). The receptors were gathered from a male donor with ankylosing spondylitis or in good health (not recorded which). Each CDR3 is given with its conserved first and last residue. A D gene is named only where the DNA matches it firmly. The size entry is marked missing in some rows and otherwise reads once, few, many or a size class.

TGTGCCAGCAGTCCTGACAGAACCGGGGAGCTGTTTTTT	CASSPDRTGELFF	TRBV27	.	.	TRBJ2-2
TGTGCCACCAGTGATTTGCCGGGGACTAGCGGGGGGGCCTACAATGAGCAGTTCTTC	CATSDLPGTSGGAYNEQFF	TRBV24-1	few	TRBD2	TRBJ2-1
TGCGCCAGCAGCCTGGGAAACAGGGTTCGGACCGGGGAGCTGTTTTTT	CASSLGNRVRTGELFF	TRBV5-1	few	.	TRBJ2-2
TGCAGTGCTAGAGATCCTAGCGGGAGAGGCCATGAGCAGTTCTTC	CSARDPSGRGHEQFF	TRBV20-1	.	TRBD2	TRBJ2-1
TGTGCCAGCAGCCAAGTTGCGGGGGCACCTAATTCACCCCTCCACTTT	CASSQVAGAPNSPLHF	TRBV3-1	.	.	TRBJ1-6
TGCAGTGCTAGAGCTCCCAGGGAAGGTGATAGCAATCAGCCCCAGCATTTT	CSARAPREGDSNQPQHF	TRBV20-1	many	.	TRBJ1-5
TGTGCCAGCAGCTCCGATAGTAGGGGGGAGCTGTTTTTT	CASSSDSRGELFF	TRBV7-8	.	.	TRBJ2-2
TGCAGTGCTAGAGTGTGGGGAAATGAGCAGTTCTTC	CSARVWGNEQFF	TRBV20-1	few	.	TRBJ2-1
TGTGCCAGCAGCTTGGAAGCGGGGCTTATAACAGATACGCAGTATTTT	CASSLEAGLITDTQYF	TRBV11-2	.	TRBD2	TRBJ2-3
TGTGCCAGCAGCTTAAGAGCCGGGACAGGGCCCGGGGATGAGCAGTTCTTC	CASSLRAGTGPGDEQFF	TRBV7-2	.	TRBD1	TRBJ2-1
TGTGCCAGCAGCGTTCGGACTAGCGGGAACTCCTACAATGAGCAGTTCTTC	CASSVRTSGNSYNEQFF	TRBV12-3/TRBV12-4	few	TRBD2	TRBJ2-1
TGCAGTGCTCGCCGGACAGGGGGCAGAAACACCATATATTTT	CSARRTGGRNTIYF	TRBV20-1	many	TRBD1	TRBJ1-3
TGTGCCAGCAGTGACCAGGCGTTAGCCAAAAACATTCAGTACTTC	CASSDQALAKNIQYF	TRBV12-3/TRBV12-4	many	.	TRBJ2-4
TGTGCCAGCAGTTACTCAGCAGGCTTTATCACAGATACGCAGTATTTT	CASSYSAGFITDTQYF	TRBV6-5	few	.	TRBJ2-3
TGTACCAGCGGGCGGCCAAACTATGGCTACACCTTC	CTSGRPNYGYTF	TRBV4-2	.	.	TRBJ1-2
TGTGCCAGCAGTTTAGTATCCGGGGGTGTGACTAGCGGGAACACCGGGGAGCTGTTTTTT	CASSLVSGGVTSGNTGELFF	TRBV12-3/TRBV12-4	.	TRBD2	TRBJ2-2
TGCGCCAGCAGTCCGGGACAGAGCTCTGGAAACACCATATATTTT	CASSPGQSSGNTIYF	TRBV5-1	.	TRBD1	TRBJ1-3
TGTACCAGCAGTGCCGGGACAGGGGGCGTTATTAGCAATCAGCCCCAGCATTTT	CTSSAGTGGVISNQPQHF	TRBV6-4	.	TRBD1	TRBJ1-5
TGTGCCAGCAGCCTAGACCAAAGGGTTGAGCAGTTCTTC	CASSLDQRVEQFF	TRBV11-2	.	.	TRBJ2-1
TGTGCCAGCAGCCCATCGGGACTAGGCGCCGATACGCAGTATTTT	CASSPSGLGADTQYF	TRBV9	few	TRBD2	TRBJ2-3
TGCAGTGCTAGAGATGACAGGGGACAGCCCCAGCATTTT	CSARDDRGQPQHF	TRBV20-1	.	TRBD1	TRBJ1-5
TGCGCCAGCAGCTCGAACACCGGGGAGCTGTTTTTT	CASSSNTGELFF	TRBV5-1	many	.	TRBJ2-2
TGTGCCAGCAACCCGACGGTGTGTAATTCACCCCTCCACTTT	CASNPTVCNSPLHF	TRBV21-1	few	.	TRBJ1-6
TGCAGCGTTGCCAGGGATCAAGAGACCCAGTACTTC	CSVARDQETQYF	TRBV29-1	.	.	TRBJ2-5
TGTGCCAGCAGACCACAGGGGGCTGGCACTGAAGCTTTCTTT	CASRPQGAGTEAFF	TRBV6-1	.	TRBD1	TRBJ1-1
TGTGCCAGCAGCCAAGTGGACAGGGAGGTGTTCTTC	CASSQVDREVFF	TRBV5-5	many	TRBD1	TRBJ2-1
TGCAGTGCGCCGACCCTAGCGGGTAGCTCCTACAATGAGCAGTTCTTC	CSAPTLAGSSYNEQFF	TRBV20-1	few	TRBD2	TRBJ2-1